The rows below give T cell receptor beta chains drawn from one sample of a study of T cell changes during pregnancy in multiple sclerosis. Libraries were prepared by immunoSEQ multiplex PCR; TCRdb keeps only in-frame clonotypes and omits some of them. This table holds about 69,000 clones, about 91% found once. The sequences come from CD4+ T cells from peripheral blood mononuclear cells, collected in the third trimester of pregnancy. The receptor set was obtained from a female donor in good health, enrolled as a control in a pregnancy study. The CDR3 runs from the conserved cysteine through the conserved F or W. The order of the fields is V gene, clone size, J gene, D gene, CDR3 DNA, CDR3 protein. D genes are given only for firm matches. Expanded clones get a size class; other rows say once, few or many, or leave the size out.

v_gene: TRBV7-8
abundance: NA
j_gene: TRBJ1-5
d_gene: TRBD1
CDR3nt: TGTGCCAGCAGCGTAACAGGGGGTGGCCAGCCCCAGCATTTT
CDR3aa: CASSVTGGGQPQHF

v_gene: TRBV7-3
abundance: NA
j_gene: TRBJ2-1
d_gene: NA
CDR3nt: TGTGCCAGCAGCCTAGTAGGGGGACACAATGAGCAGTTCTTC
CDR3aa: CASSLVGGHNEQFF

v_gene: TRBV30
abundance: NA
j_gene: TRBJ1-1
d_gene: TRBD1
CDR3nt: TGTGCCTGGGGTGGGACAGTGACTGAAGCTTTCTTT
CDR3aa: CAWGGTVTEAFF

v_gene: TRBV7-8
abundance: NA
j_gene: TRBJ2-3
d_gene: TRBD2
CDR3nt: TGTGCCAGCAGCTTAGGGAAACTAGCGGGCACAGATACGCAGTATTTT
CDR3aa: CASSLGKLAGTDTQYF

v_gene: TRBV7-3
abundance: NA
j_gene: TRBJ2-1
d_gene: NA
CDR3nt: TGTGCCAGCAGCGCCTCCTGGCCTGGGCGCAATGAGCAGTTCTTC
CDR3aa: CASSASWPGRNEQFF

v_gene: TRBV18
abundance: NA
j_gene: TRBJ2-5
d_gene: NA
CDR3nt: TGTGCCAGCCTCCTAAAAGAGACCCAGTACTTC
CDR3aa: CASLLKETQYF

v_gene: TRBV6-6
abundance: NA
j_gene: TRBJ2-1
d_gene: TRBD1
CDR3nt: TGTGCCAGCAGGGACAGGGACTCCTACAATGAGCAGTTCTTC
CDR3aa: CASRDRDSYNEQFF

v_gene: TRBV9
abundance: few
j_gene: TRBJ1-1
d_gene: TRBD1
CDR3nt: TGTGCCAGCAGCGGGGACAGTAGGAACACTGAAGCTTTCTTT
CDR3aa: CASSGDSRNTEAFF

v_gene: TRBV6-1
abundance: NA
j_gene: TRBJ1-1
d_gene: NA
CDR3nt: TGTGCCAGCACTGCGACAGGAAACACTGAAGCTTTCTTT
CDR3aa: CASTATGNTEAFF

v_gene: TRBV5-1
abundance: NA
j_gene: TRBJ1-1
d_gene: NA
CDR3nt: TGCGCCAGCAGCTTCCGAAATTGGGAGCCGAACACTGAAGCTTTCTTT
CDR3aa: CASSFRNWEPNTEAFF

v_gene: TRBV6-1
abundance: NA
j_gene: TRBJ2-2
d_gene: NA
CDR3nt: TGTGCCAGCAAAAGGCAGGACACCGGGGAGCTGTTTTTT
CDR3aa: CASKRQDTGELFF

v_gene: TRBV30
abundance: few
j_gene: TRBJ1-2
d_gene: NA
CDR3nt: TGTGCCTGGAGTTTGACAGTCAACTATGGCTACACCTTC
CDR3aa: CAWSLTVNYGYTF

v_gene: TRBV7-9
abundance: NA
j_gene: TRBJ1-1
d_gene: TRBD1
CDR3nt: TGTGCCAGCAGCCGAACCGGGACAGGGGCCCGCGTTTTT
CDR3aa: CASSRTGTGARVF

v_gene: TRBV13
abundance: NA
j_gene: TRBJ1-2
d_gene: TRBD1
CDR3nt: TGTGCCAGCAGCTTGGGACAGGTAGATGGCTACACCTTC
CDR3aa: CASSLGQVDGYTF

v_gene: TRBV6-1
abundance: NA
j_gene: TRBJ1-1
d_gene: NA
CDR3nt: TGTGCCAGCAGTGTCAGCCTTAGAGGGACTGAAGCTTTCTTT
CDR3aa: CASSVSLRGTEAFF

v_gene: TRBV7-2
abundance: NA
j_gene: TRBJ2-5
d_gene: TRBD2
CDR3nt: TGTGCCAGCAGCTTAGAACTAGCGGGGGGGGAAGAGACCCAGTACTTC
CDR3aa: CASSLELAGGEETQYF

v_gene: TRBV2
abundance: NA
j_gene: TRBJ1-2
d_gene: NA
CDR3nt: TGTGCCAGCAGTGTGTCTCGGGGTTTTAACTATGGCTACACCTTC
CDR3aa: CASSVSRGFNYGYTF

v_gene: TRBV19
abundance: NA
j_gene: TRBJ1-4
d_gene: NA
CDR3nt: TGTGCCAGTAGCTGGGGCGGACAAACTAATGAAAAACTGTTTTTT
CDR3aa: CASSWGGQTNEKLFF

v_gene: TRBV5-1
abundance: NA
j_gene: TRBJ1-3
d_gene: NA
CDR3nt: TGCGCCAGCAGACTTGGGCAGGCTGGAAACACCATATATTTT
CDR3aa: CASRLGQAGNTIYF

v_gene: TRBV30
abundance: NA
j_gene: TRBJ1-2
d_gene: TRBD1
CDR3nt: TGTGCCTGGAGCAGGACAGGGGGGGGAATCGGCTACACCTTC
CDR3aa: CAWSRTGGGIGYTF

v_gene: TRBV9
abundance: NA
j_gene: TRBJ1-2
d_gene: TRBD1
CDR3nt: TGTGCCAGCAGCCTTACCGGACAGGGAGCTAACTATGGCTACACCTTC
CDR3aa: CASSLTGQGANYGYTF

v_gene: TRBV19
abundance: NA
j_gene: TRBJ1-2
d_gene: TRBD1
CDR3nt: TGTGCCAGTAGTACCCTAGCCCCGGGGACAGCCTATGGCTACACCTTC
CDR3aa: CASSTLAPGTAYGYTF

v_gene: TRBV6-6
abundance: NA
j_gene: TRBJ2-5
d_gene: NA
CDR3nt: TGTGCCAGCCGCCCGCCAGGGCCAGAGACCCAGTACTTC
CDR3aa: CASRPPGPETQYF

v_gene: TRBV2
abundance: NA
j_gene: TRBJ1-5
d_gene: TRBD1
CDR3nt: TGTGCCAGCAGTGAAATGACAGGGAATCAGCCCCAGCATTTT
CDR3aa: CASSEMTGNQPQHF

v_gene: TRBV5-8
abundance: NA
j_gene: TRBJ2-5
d_gene: NA
CDR3nt: TGTGCCAGCAGCTGGGGGGTTGAACAGACCCAGTACTTC
CDR3aa: CASSWGVEQTQYF

v_gene: TRBV11-1
abundance: NA
j_gene: TRBJ1-1
d_gene: TRBD1
CDR3nt: TGTGCCAGCAGACGCCGCTCTCGGGACAGGGGTCGTGACACTGAAGCTTTCTTT
CDR3aa: CASRRRSRDRGRDTEAFF

v_gene: TRBV5-6
abundance: NA
j_gene: TRBJ1-5
d_gene: TRBD1
CDR3nt: TGTGCCAGCAGCACGGGACAGGGTATGCCCCAGCATTTT
CDR3aa: CASSTGQGMPQHF

v_gene: TRBV6-6
abundance: NA
j_gene: TRBJ1-4
d_gene: TRBD1
CDR3nt: TGTGCCAGCAGTGCGACAGGGTCTGAAAAACTGTTTTTT
CDR3aa: CASSATGSEKLFF

v_gene: TRBV7-8
abundance: NA
j_gene: TRBJ2-3
d_gene: NA
CDR3nt: TGTGCCAGCAGCTTAGATCTAGAAGATACGCAGTATTTT
CDR3aa: CASSLDLEDTQYF

v_gene: TRBV6-6
abundance: NA
j_gene: TRBJ2-3
d_gene: TRBD1
CDR3nt: TGTGCCAGCAGTTACCCCGGGACAGAGGCAGCTACGCAGTATTTT
CDR3aa: CASSYPGTEAATQYF

v_gene: TRBV2
abundance: NA
j_gene: TRBJ2-7
d_gene: TRBD1
CDR3nt: TGTGCCAGCAGGGACCGGACAGGGTCCTACGAGCAGTACTTC
CDR3aa: CASRDRTGSYEQYF

v_gene: TRBV11-2
abundance: NA
j_gene: TRBJ1-3
d_gene: NA
CDR3nt: TGTGCCAGCAGCTTAACGGGCAGGGATGGAAACACCATATATTTT
CDR3aa: CASSLTGRDGNTIYF

v_gene: TRBV16
abundance: NA
j_gene: TRBJ1-1
d_gene: TRBD1
CDR3nt: TGTGCCAGCAGTCCAAAGAGTGCCAGGGGGCCGAACACTGAAGCTTTCTTT
CDR3aa: CASSPKSARGPNTEAFF

v_gene: TRBV5-1
abundance: NA
j_gene: TRBJ1-6
d_gene: TRBD1
CDR3nt: TGCGCCAGCAGCTCGGGACAGGGAGGGACCTATAATTCACCCCTCCACTTT
CDR3aa: CASSSGQGGTYNSPLHF

v_gene: TRBV6-5
abundance: NA
j_gene: TRBJ1-5
d_gene: NA
CDR3nt: TGTGCCAGCAGTTACGGAATTGGAGGAGGCCAGCCCCAGCATTTT
CDR3aa: CASSYGIGGGQPQHF

v_gene: TRBV4-1
abundance: once
j_gene: TRBJ2-1
d_gene: NA
CDR3nt: TGCGCCAGCAGCCGCGGAGGGAACAATGAGCAGTTCTTC
CDR3aa: CASSRGGNNEQFF

v_gene: TRBV5-1
abundance: NA
j_gene: TRBJ2-5
d_gene: NA
CDR3nt: TGCGCCAGCAGCTTTGGACAGAAAGAGACCCAGTACTTC
CDR3aa: CASSFGQKETQYF

v_gene: TRBV6-1
abundance: once
j_gene: TRBJ1-2
d_gene: NA
CDR3nt: TGTGCCAGCAGGGTACGGGGTTTAGACTATGGCTACACCTTC
CDR3aa: CASRVRGLDYGYTF

v_gene: TRBV6-5
abundance: NA
j_gene: TRBJ1-2
d_gene: NA
CDR3nt: TGTGCCAGCAGACAGGGAGTCTATGGCTACACCTTC
CDR3aa: CASRQGVYGYTF

v_gene: TRBV2
abundance: once
j_gene: TRBJ1-2
d_gene: TRBD1
CDR3nt: TGTGCCAGCCAAAGGGACAGGGACTATGGCTACACCTTC
CDR3aa: CASQRDRDYGYTF